The 27 T cell receptor beta chains given below trace back to one sample, sequenced in a study of PD-L1 blockade in urothelial cancer. TCRdb's table, derived via immunoSEQ multiplex PCR, lists solely in-frame clones and lacks some. The data show about 55,000 clones, around three quarters seen once. Sequences were derived from PBMCs, sampled around atezolizumab (anti-PD-L1) treatment. The receptors here all came from a man between 65 and 80 years old with urothelial cancer.

This sequence joins TRBV7-6 and TRBJ1-1; TRBD1 is a possible D gene (5 bases). The CDR3 runs 14 residues. Germline-derived CDR1 and CDR2 are SGHVS and FNYEAQ. Trimming took off 2 bases at V and 4 bases at J, with 11 bases between the two ends. CDR3 loop: CASSLKGRGTEAFF. CDR3 in DNA: TGTGCCAGCAGCTTAAAGGGTAGGGGCACTGAAGCTTTCTTT.

A note on this clone: The sample contains more than one DNA sequence encoding this CDR3. The rearrangement joins TRBV18 to TRBJ1-5, with TRBD1 matching over 9 bases. The germline gives CDR1 KGHSH, CDR2 LQKENI. V shed 3 bases, J shed 2 bases, and the junction held 2 bases outside the gene matches. The CDR3 totals 15 residues. The CDR3 here is CASSPDRGGNQPQHF. DNA of the CDR3: TGTGCCAGCTCACCGGACAGGGGCGGCAATCAGCCCCAGCATTTT.

This sequence joins TRBV7-9 and TRBJ2-1; D is possibly TRBD1 (6 bases). Germline V gives CDR1 SEHNR, CDR2 FQNEAQ (reference sequence). This CDR3 is 14 amino acids long. Between the trimmed V and J ends, which lost 5 bases and 4 bases, there was a span of 12 bases. The CDR3 DNA sequence: TGTGCCAGCAGCGGACAGTTAGTTTACAATGAGCAGTTCTTC. The encoded protein is CASSGQLVYNEQFF.

This chain links TRBV28 with TRBJ2-7, with a possible D match to TRBD2 (5 bases). Germline V gives CDR1 MDHEN, CDR2 SYDVKM. The CDR3 has 15 amino acids. V lost 5 bases to trimming and J lost 3 bases, with 17 bases between them. The CDR3 sequence: CASSPRRTFLYEQYF. CDR3 DNA sequence: TGTGCCAGCAGTCCTCGAAGGACTTTCCTCTACGAGCAGTACTTC.

The chain joins TRBV12-5 to TRBJ1-2; 7 bases fit TRBD1. This CDR3 spans 14 amino acids. Germline-derived CDR1 and CDR2 are LGHNT and FRNRAP. Losses at the gene ends were 2 bases for V and 4 bases for J; bases not matched to a gene: 4. The CDR3 loop reads CASGLKGTVYGYTF. Here the CDR3 DNA reads TGTGCTAGTGGTTTGAAAGGGACAGTCTATGGCTACACCTTC.

The rearrangement joins TRBV7-2 to TRBJ1-1; D is uncertain. This CDR3 comprises 13 residues. With 2 bases removed from V and 1 base from J, the gap between germline ends came to 5 bases. In germline, CDR1 is SGHTA, CDR2 FQGNSA. CDR3 region: CASSLNGNTEAFF. The CDR3 DNA reads TGTGCCAGCAGCTTAAACGGGAACACTGAAGCTTTCTTT.

The chain has TRBV7-7 and TRBJ2-7; weak D call: TRBD1 (5 bases). Germline loops: CDR1 SSHAT, CDR2 FNYEAQ (reference sequence). Trimming cost V 2 bases and J 8 bases, with 13 bases left between them. The CDR3 is made up of 13 amino acids. CDR3 coding DNA: TGTGCCAGCAGCTTAAATCAGGGCTCTAAGCAGTACTTC. Translating it yields CASSLNQGSKQYF.

The V gene is TRBV27, the J gene TRBJ2-3; unclear D gene. Germline V gene data show CDR1 as MNHEY and CDR2 as SMNVEV (reference sequence). V was trimmed by 3 bases and J by 2 bases, leaving 6 bases between them. The CDR3 is 13 amino acids. The CDR3 DNA reads as TGTGCCAGCAGTTTCCTGTTCACAGATACGCAGTATTTT. It encodes CASSFLFTDTQYF.

The rearrangement joins TRBV29-1 to TRBJ2-7; weak D call: TRBD1 (6 bases). Germline V gene data show CDR1 as SQVTM and CDR2 as ANQGSEA. This CDR3 region has 12 residues. The V and J ends lost 6 bases and 3 bases respectively, with 12 bases between them. The CDR3 loop is CSVRTAYYEQYF. The CDR3 nucleotides read TGCAGCGTAAGGACAGCCTACTACGAGCAGTACTTC.

The rearrangement joins TRBV19 to TRBJ1-4, with D uncertain. The CDR3 loop spans 11 amino acids. CDR1 is LNHDA, CDR2 SQIVND, per germline (reference sequence). The V end lost 3 bases, the J end lost 7 bases, and 3 bases lay between the germline ends. CDR3 in amino acids: CASSIGEKLFF. Written as DNA, the CDR3 is TGTGCCAGTAGTATCGGTGAAAAACTGTTTTTT.

The rearrangement links TRBV28 to TRBJ2-5; 9 nucleotides match TRBD1. Trimming cost V 5 bases and J 4 bases; bases outside gene matches: 5. This CDR3 is built from 14 residues. Germline assignment: CDR1 MDHEN and CDR2 SYDVKM. DNA of the CDR3: TGTGCCAGCAGTGAGACAGGGGGGAGAGAGACCCAGTACTTC. Its protein is CASSETGGRETQYF.

This clone was found once. The chain is built from TRBV18 and TRBJ1-1; D may be TRBD1 (6 bases). The CDR3 sequence is 17 residues long. V lost 0 bases to trimming and J lost 1 base, with 15 bases between them. Germline CDR1 is KGHSH and CDR2 is LQKENI. CDR3 DNA sequence: TGTGCCAGCTCACCACCGAGGGCGGGGGCTCAGAACACTGAAGCTTTCTTT. This encodes CASSPPRAGAQNTEAFF.

A few counts support this clone. V usage is TRBV6-5 and J usage is TRBJ1-5; D ambiguous. The V and J ends lost 2 bases and 7 bases respectively, with 12 bases between them. This CDR3 region has 14 residues. CDR1 is MNHEY and CDR2 is SVGAGI in the germline V gene. The CDR3 sequence: CASSYLWPEQPQHF. In DNA form, the CDR3 reads TGTGCCAGCAGTTACCTCTGGCCAGAACAGCCCCAGCATTTT.

This clone has a handful of counts. V and J are TRBV30 and TRBJ2-6, with 9 bases lining up with TRBD1. The CDR3 is 14 amino acids. CDR1 is GTSNPN and CDR2 is SVGIG in the germline V gene (reference sequence). J was trimmed by 3 bases and V by 7 bases; bases with no gene match: 4. This CDR3 is CASDRGNGANVLTF. The CDR3 DNA follows: TGTGCCTCGGACAGGGGCAATGGGGCCAACGTCCTGACTTTC.

This chain connects TRBV5-6 to TRBJ2-4; 10 bases fit TRBD1. Germline CDR1 and CDR2: SGHDT and YYEEEE. J lost 7 bases, V lost 4 bases, and 8 bases had no gene match. This CDR3 is 15 amino acids long. For the CDR3, the DNA is TGTGCCAGCAGCCCCCGGACAGGGGGAATGAACATTCAGTACTTC. Protein sequence: CASSPRTGGMNIQYF.

The DNA of the CDR3 is TGTGCCAGCAGCTTATCCCGGACAGGGAACACTGAAGCTTTCTTT. Residues: CASSLSRTGNTEAFF. The chain carries TRBV7-9 and TRBJ1-1; TRBD1 matches 7 bases. From germline, CDR1 is SEHNR and CDR2 FQNEAQ (reference sequence). Germline trimming cut 2 bases from V and 1 base from J; bases unmatched to any gene: 4. This CDR3 has 15 residues.

V usage is TRBV18 and J usage is TRBJ1-4; the D gene is possibly TRBD1 (5 bases). Trimming pared 0 bases from V and 6 bases from J, leaving 14 bases between. CDR1 is KGHSH and CDR2 is LQKENI in the germline V gene. The CDR3 runs 16 residues. This chain's CDR3 is CASSPPSGGSDEKLFF. CDR3 nucleotide sequence: TGTGCCAGCTCACCACCGAGCGGGGGATCGGATGAAAAACTGTTTTTT. Drawing the rest from reference TRBV18 and TRBJ1-4, the complete variable domain is NAGVMQNPRHLVRRRGQEARLRCSPMKGHSHVYWYRQLPEEGLKFMVYLQKENIIDESGMPKERFSAEFPKEGPSILRIQQVVRGDSAAYFCASSPPSGGSDEKLFFGSGTQLSVL.

The V gene is TRBV11-3, the J gene TRBJ2-3; TRBD2 agrees at 8 bases. Germline CDR1 is SGHNT and CDR2 is YENEEA. This CDR3 spans 17 amino acids. V lost 0 bases and J lost 10; bases outside the gene matches: 15. This CDR3 is CASSLDMTGGTPQAQYF. The CDR3 DNA reads as TGTGCCAGCAGCTTAGATATGACGGGAGGGACCCCACAAGCGCAGTATTTT.

This chain uses TRBV14 with TRBJ2-3, with D uncertain. The length of the CDR3 is 14 residues. From germline, CDR1 is SGHDN and CDR2 FVKESK. Between the trimmed V and J ends, which lost 5 bases and 0 bases, there was a span of 9 bases. In nucleotides, the CDR3 is TGTGCCAGCAGCGGCTGGCAGAGCACAGATACGCAGTATTTT. This codes for CASSGWQSTDTQYF. Full variable domain (outside the CDR3, taken from reference TRBV14 and TRBJ2-3): EAGVTQFPSHSVIEKGQTVTLRCDPISGHDNLYWYRRVMGKEIKFLLHFVKESKQDESGMPNNRFLAERTGGTYSTLKVQPAELEDSGVYFCASSGWQSTDTQYFGPGTRLTVL.

The chain has TRBV29-1 and TRBJ1-1; 7 nucleotides line up with TRBD1. Germline CDR1 is SQVTM and CDR2 is ANQGSEA. There are 13 residues in the CDR3. The ends lost 7 bases at V and 7 bases at J; junction bases unmatched: 12. The CDR3 coding sequence is TGCAGCGGACGACAGGGTTGGCGCTTTGAAGCTTTCTTT. Translation: CSGRQGWRFEAFF.

J is TRBJ2-3 and V is TRBV19, with 14 bases that match TRBD2. V trimming: 0 bases; J trimming: 1 base; junction bases outside the gene matches: 3. The CDR3 is 18 residues long. Germline V lookup: CDR1 LNHDA, CDR2 SQIVND (reference sequence). The CDR3 nucleotides are TGTGCCAGTAGTATAGAAGGGACTAGCGGGAGAGGCACAGATACGCAGTATTTT. Amino acid sequence: CASSIEGTSGRGTDTQYF.

The chain uses TRBV9 and TRBJ1-1; D is unclear. The CDR3 consists of 13 residues. CDR1 SGDLS and CDR2 YYNGEE come from the germline V gene. Trimming shortened V by 0 bases and J by 6 bases, and 9 bases separated the two germline ends. CDR3 residues: CASSVDQESEAFF. The CDR3 DNA follows: TGTGCCAGCAGCGTAGATCAGGAATCTGAAGCTTTCTTT.

This rearrangement joins TRBV7-8 to TRBJ1-4; 7 nucleotides match TRBD1. CDR1 is SGHVS and CDR2 is FQNEAQ in the germline V gene. Losses at the gene ends were 5 bases for V and 3 bases for J; bases not matched to a gene: 27. This CDR3 is 22 amino acids long. Written as DNA, the CDR3 is TGTGCCAGCAGCCCCACTAGGACAGGACGATCGCGGACGTCGTCACCTAATGAAAAACTGTTTTTT. Protein product: CASSPTRTGRSRTSSPNEKLFF.

The chain joins TRBV27 to TRBJ2-3, with TRBD2 matching over 16 bases. This CDR3 has 19 amino acids. Per the germline V gene, CDR1 is MNHEY and CDR2 is SMNVEV (reference sequence). After removal of 3 bases from V and 2 bases from J, the junction contained 8 bases not matched to a gene. In DNA, the CDR3 is TGTGCCAGCAGTTTGGGACTAGCGGGAGGGCCTAGTTACACAGATACGCAGTATTTT. Its translation is CASSLGLAGGPSYTDTQYF.

This chain joins TRBV5-1 and TRBJ2-2, with a tentative D call TRBD1 (6 bases). V gave up 4 bases and J gave up 2 bases, with 15 bases separating them. Per germline, CDR1 SGHRS and CDR2 YFSETQ. There are 16 residues in the CDR3. CDR3 coding DNA: TGCGCCAGCAGCAAAGTGCAGGGGCCCAACACCGGGGAGCTGTTTTTT. Protein: CASSKVQGPNTGELFF.

The chain has TRBV30 and TRBJ2-1; weak D call: TRBD2 (5 bases). This CDR3 has 13 amino acids. V lost 1 base, J lost 15 bases, and 19 bases lay in between. The germline V gene encodes CDR1 GTSNPN and CDR2 SVGIG (reference sequence). The CDR3 sequence: CAWSGRRGQAWFF. The CDR3 DNA reads TGTGCCTGGAGTGGGAGGCGAGGGCAGGCGTGGTTCTTC.

The V gene is TRBV6-1, the J gene TRBJ2-1, with 11 nucleotides matching TRBD2. V shed 7 bases and J 11 bases; nucleotides not matched to a gene: 7. Looked up from germline, CDR1 is MNHNS and CDR2 is SASEGT. The CDR3 length is 13 residues. The CDR3 sequence: CASKLAGAWKQFF. As DNA, the CDR3 is TGTGCCAGCAAACTAGCGGGAGCCTGGAAGCAGTTCTTC.